Shown below are 32 T cell receptor beta chains from a single sample sequenced in a study of graft-versus-host responses after intestinal transplantation. TCRdb's copy holds only in-frame clones and misses some; the assay was immunoSEQ multiplex PCR. The table shows 100,000 to 120,000 clones, with 90% to 95% occurring only once. Which antigens these TCRs recognize remains unknown. This sample comprised unstimulated CD8+ T cells sorted from spleen or lymph node cells, obtained before intestinal transplant. The receptors here all came from a human donor who received an intestinal transplant.

The gene calls are TRBV4-2 and TRBJ2-3; 9 bases match TRBD2. Germline V gene lookup returns CDR1 LGHNA and CDR2 YNFKEQ. Losses at the gene ends were 1 base for V and 4 bases for J; bases not matched to a gene: 3. The CDR3 has 15 residues. The CDR3 protein is CASSQVAGVADTQYF. The CDR3 region has the DNA TGTGCCAGCAGCCAAGTAGCGGGAGTTGCAGATACGCAGTATTTT.

This sequence joins TRBV9 and TRBJ2-2; D uncertain. Between the trimmed V and J ends, which lost 0 bases and 6 bases, there was a span of 0 bases. This CDR3 is 11 amino acids long. In germline, CDR1 is SGDLS, CDR2 YYNGEE. The CDR3 loop is CASSVAGELFF. The CDR3 DNA reads TGTGCCAGCAGCGTAGCCGGGGAGCTGTTTTTT.

The chain joins TRBV2 to TRBJ2-1, with 10 bases matching TRBD2. Per the germline V gene, CDR1 is SNHLY and CDR2 is FYNNEI. The V segment lost 6 bases and the J segment 9 bases; nucleotides outside the gene matches: 17. This CDR3 is 17 amino acids long. This chain's CDR3 is CASSVNVPGLAAGEQFF. The CDR3 DNA reads TGTGCCAGCAGCGTGAACGTCCCCGGACTAGCGGCCGGTGAGCAGTTCTTC.

CDR3 nucleotide sequence: TGTGCCAGCAGCCAAGCGAGGGAGCCCGGCTACAATGAGCAGTTCTTC. This translates into CASSQAREPGYNEQFF. This chain uses TRBV14 with TRBJ2-1; D is possibly TRBD2 (5 bases). V was pared by 1 base and J by 3 bases, with 13 bases between. The CDR3 is 16 amino acids. CDR1 is SGHDN, CDR2 FVKESK, per germline.

V usage is TRBV5-6 and J usage is TRBJ2-7; 12 bases are a match to TRBD1. CDR1 is SGHDT and CDR2 is YYEEEE in the germline V gene. CDR3 length: 15 residues. The junction had 6 bases not matched to a gene; V was cut back by 4 bases and J by 4 bases. DNA of the CDR3: TGTGCCAGCAGCCCGGGGACAGGGGGCTTGTACGAGCAGTACTTC. Its translation is CASSPGTGGLYEQYF.

This chain uses TRBV7-9 with TRBJ2-2; 12 positions match TRBD2. Germline loops: CDR1 SEHNR, CDR2 FQNEAQ (reference sequence). V shed 5 bases and J 2 bases; nucleotides not matched to a gene: 3. This CDR3 has 16 residues. The CDR3 spells CASSIGLAGNTGELFF. In nucleotides, the CDR3 is TGTGCCAGCAGCATCGGACTAGCGGGAAACACCGGGGAGCTGTTTTTT.

This chain connects TRBV15 to TRBJ2-1, with TRBD2 matching 7 bases. With 5 bases clipped from V and 8 bases from J, the junction kept 12 bases outside the gene matches. This CDR3 has 15 residues. The V gene's germline CDR1 is LNHNV and CDR2 YYDKDF (reference sequence). DNA of the CDR3: TGTGCCACCAGCCCATCCGGGACTACCGGGGATGAGCAGTTCTTC. This encodes CATSPSGTTGDEQFF. Full variable domain (outside the CDR3, taken from reference TRBV15 and TRBJ2-1): DAMVIQNPRYQVTQFGKPVTLSCSQTLNHNVMYWYQQKSSQAPKLLFHYYDKDFNNEADTPDNFQSRRPNTSFCFLDIRSPGLGDTAMYLCATSPSGTTGDEQFFGPGTRLTVL.

This chain links TRBV20-1 with TRBJ2-1; no clear D. CDR1 and CDR2 (germline): DFQATT, SNEGSKA (reference sequence). This CDR3 is built from 9 residues. This CDR3 reads CTPRHEQFF. The CDR3 DNA sequence: TGCACCCCCCGGCATGAGCAGTTCTTC.

V is TRBV21-1 and J is TRBJ2-1; the table gives TRBD2 as D, unverified against the DNA. TRBV21-1 is recorded as a pseudogene. The CDR3 is 15 residues long. CDR3 residues: CASSNITGLYNEQFF. The CDR3 DNA follows: TGTGCCAGCAGCAATATAACGGGACTCTACAATGAGCAGTTCTTC.

The V gene is TRBV27, the J gene TRBJ2-7; possibly TRBD2 for D (7 bases). This CDR3 contains 16 residues. The germline V gene encodes CDR1 MNHEY and CDR2 SMNVEV (reference sequence). V lost 5 bases to trimming and J lost 3 bases, with 20 bases between them. In nucleotides, the CDR3 is TGTGCCAGCAGTCCGCGGAGGGGGGGGTTCTTCTACGAGCAGTACTTC. Amino acids: CASSPRRGGFFYEQYF.

The chain carries TRBV27 and TRBJ2-3; a weak D match, TRBD2 (6 bases). V dropped 3 bases and J dropped 1 base, with 14 bases sitting between them. CDR3 length: 16 amino acids. CDR1 and CDR2 (germline): MNHEY, SMNVEV (reference sequence). The CDR3 loop reads CASSLSPGLRTDTQYF. In DNA, the CDR3 is TGTGCCAGCAGTTTGTCTCCGGGACTCCGCACAGATACGCAGTATTTT.

This clone was observed a single time. The chain is built from TRBV19 and TRBJ2-5; D is perhaps TRBD1 (6 bases). Germline values: CDR1 LNHDA, CDR2 SQIVND (reference sequence). This CDR3 spans 13 amino acids. Trimming cost V 5 bases and J 5 bases, with 12 bases left between them. As DNA, the CDR3 is TGTGCCAGTAGTCCACAGGGCGGGGAGACCCAGTACTTC. It specifies CASSPQGGETQYF.

The V call is TRBV27, the J call TRBJ2-1; D may be TRBD2 (5 bases). V lost 3 bases and J 2 bases, leaving 11 bases between the germline ends. Germline V lookup: CDR1 MNHEY, CDR2 SMNVEV (reference sequence). The CDR3 spans 15 residues. CDR3 nucleotides: TGTGCCAGCAGTTTTGGAGCGGATCCCTACAATGAGCAGTTCTTC. Its translation: CASSFGADPYNEQFF.

The rearrangement links TRBV28 to TRBJ2-7; the match to TRBD1 covers 7 bases. The CDR3 contains 13 residues. Unmatched junction bases numbered 7, after V lost 5 bases and J lost 6 bases. Germline CDR1 reads MDHEN; CDR2 reads SYDVKM. CDR3 sequence (DNA): TGTGCCAGCAGTGAAACAGGGGTCCCCGAGCAGTACTTC. Translated: CASSETGVPEQYF.

The V gene is TRBV19, the J gene TRBJ2-7; D is perhaps TRBD1 (6 bases). Looked up from germline, CDR1 is LNHDA and CDR2 is SQIVND (reference sequence). The V gene lost 1 base and the J gene lost 1 base, with 8 bases spanning the gap. The CDR3 sequence is 14 residues long. CDR3 bases: TGTGCCAGTAGTATAGTGGACAGATCCTACGAGCAGTACTTC. Translated, it gives CASSIVDRSYEQYF. Full variable domain (missing parts from reference TRBV19 and TRBJ2-7): DGGITQSPKYLFRKEGQNVTLSCEQNLNHDAMYWYRQDPGQGLRLIYYSQIVNDFQKGDIAEGYSVSREKKESFPLTVTSAQKNPTAFYLCASSIVDRSYEQYFGPGTRLTVT.

The J gene is TRBJ2-7, the V gene TRBV28; 10 bases are a match to TRBD1. The V gene end was trimmed by 5 bases and the J gene end by 3 bases; junction bases not matched to a gene: 13. This CDR3 spans 17 amino acids. In germline, CDR1 is MDHEN, CDR2 SYDVKM. For the CDR3, the DNA is TGTGCCAGCAGTGGCCCGGGACAGGGGTTGTCCAGCTACGAGCAGTACTTC. Its protein product is CASSGPGQGLSSYEQYF. Full variable domain (rest looked up from reference TRBV28 and TRBJ2-7): DVKVTQSSRYLVKRTGEKVFLECVQDMDHENMFWYRQDPGLGLRLIYFSYDVKMKEKGDIPEGYSVSREKKERFSLILESASTNQTSMYLCASSGPGQGLSSYEQYFGPGTRLTVT.

This clone was recorded only once. The V and J genes are TRBV5-1 and TRBJ1-1, with 8 positions matching TRBD1. This CDR3 is 16 amino acids long. V dropped 4 bases and J dropped 10; count of bases not matched to a gene: 18. CDR1 is SGHRS and CDR2 is YFSETQ in the germline V gene. DNA for the CDR3: TGCGCCAGCAGCCAAAATCCCCAGGGGGCTGGGGAGGGAGCTTTCTTT. Amino acid sequence: CASSQNPQGAGEGAFF.

The chain employs TRBV11-2 and TRBJ2-1, with 10 bases fitting TRBD2. V dropped 1 base and J dropped 3; count of bases not matched to a gene: 6. From germline, CDR1 is SGHAT and CDR2 FQNNGV. This CDR3 spans 17 amino acids. CDR3 region: CASSLVPPSGSYNEQFF. The CDR3 DNA follows: TGTGCCAGCAGCTTAGTCCCCCCTAGCGGGAGCTACAATGAGCAGTTCTTC.

The chain couples TRBV14 to TRBJ2-1; D might be TRBD2 (5 bases). The CDR3 is made up of 15 amino acids. Germline CDR1 SGHDN, CDR2 FVKESK. The V and J ends lost 1 base and 5 bases respectively, with 12 bases between them. The CDR3 protein is CASSQVVGADNEQFF. CDR3 nucleotides: TGTGCCAGCAGCCAAGTGGTGGGAGCAGACAATGAGCAGTTCTTC.

This clone is a singleton in its sample. This chain links TRBV27 with TRBJ1-5; D is unresolved. Trimming left V 5 bases short and J 0 bases short, with 8 bases between. Per germline, CDR1 MNHEY and CDR2 SMNVEV (reference sequence). The CDR3 covers 14 residues. The CDR3 region is CASSLRDSNQPQHF. The CDR3 coding sequence is TGTGCCAGCAGTCTGAGGGATAGCAATCAGCCCCAGCATTTT.

The rearrangement links TRBV6-5 to TRBJ2-7, with 10 bases identical to TRBD2. V was clipped by 10 bases and J by 4 bases; unmatched bases: 10. The germline V gene has CDR1 MNHEY and CDR2 SVGAGI. This CDR3 is built from 14 residues. CDR3 sequence: CATDAASGSYEQYF. In nucleotides, the CDR3 is TGTGCCACAGACGCCGCTAGCGGGAGTTACGAGCAGTACTTC.

The chain joins TRBV6-1 to TRBJ2-1; the match to TRBD2 covers 9 bases. CDR1 and CDR2 from the germline V gene are MNHNS and SASEGT. V was clipped by 3 bases and J by 7 bases; unmatched bases: 10. The CDR3 has 16 amino acids. DNA for the CDR3: TGTGCCAGCAGTGACCTACCGGGACTAGCTTTGAATGAGCAGTTCTTC. This encodes CASSDLPGLALNEQFF.

The genes are TRBV2 and TRBJ1-2, with D unresolved. V was pared by 5 bases and J by 6 bases, with 7 bases between. The germline CDR1 and CDR2 sequences are SNHLY and FYNNEI. The CDR3 runs to 11 residues. The CDR3 nucleotides read TGTGCCAGCAGTTTTAAGAATGGCTACACCTTC. Its protein product is CASSFKNGYTF.

The chain recombines TRBV5-1 with TRBJ2-1; D not certain. Trimming took 0 bases from V and 8 from J, leaving 15 bases between them. The CDR3 length is 15 residues. Germline V gene sequence: CDR1 SGHRS, CDR2 YFSETQ. CDR3 bases: TGCGCCAGCAGCTTGGAAGTTCGGGCTAGGGATGAGCAGTTCTTC. As protein: CASSLEVRARDEQFF.

The chain is built from TRBV19 and TRBJ2-7; D may be TRBD1 or TRBD2 (5 bases each). CDR1 is LNHDA and CDR2 is SQIVND in the germline V gene (reference sequence). The germline V and J ends were trimmed by 5 bases and 1 base, with 6 bases remaining between them. The CDR3 extends over 12 amino acids. In DNA, the CDR3 is TGTGCCAGTAGTGGGGGATCCTACGAGCAGTACTTC. This sequence encodes CASSGGSYEQYF.

The genes are TRBV27 and TRBJ2-7; D is uncertain. The CDR3 contains 15 residues. V gave up 5 bases and J gave up 1 base, with 15 bases separating them. CDR1 is MNHEY, CDR2 SMNVEV, per germline (reference sequence). The CDR3 nucleotides are TGTGCCAGCAGTCCCACGGGTTTCTCGTCCTACGAGCAGTACTTC. This translates into CASSPTGFSSYEQYF.

This chain links TRBV27 with TRBJ2-1; the match to TRBD1 covers 7 bases. J was trimmed by 9 bases and V by 4 bases; bases with no gene match: 12. The CDR3 loop spans 15 amino acids. CDR1 is MNHEY and CDR2 is SMNVEV in the germline V gene (reference sequence). CDR3 sequence (DNA): TGTGCCAGCAGTTATGCCGGGACAGTCAGTTTTGAGCAGTTCTTC. Translation gives CASSYAGTVSFEQFF.

The chain links TRBV2 to TRBJ2-7, with a possible D match to TRBD1 (6 bases). V gave up 11 bases and J gave up 5 bases, with 22 bases separating them. This CDR3 comprises 14 residues. Germline CDR1 is SNHLY and CDR2 is FYNNEI. CDR3 in amino acids: CAASTRQGINEQYF. The CDR3 region has the DNA TGTGCCGCCAGCACCCGGCAGGGGATCAACGAGCAGTACTTC.

V usage is TRBV13 and J usage is TRBJ2-7; 7 positions agree with TRBD1. Per the germline V gene, CDR1 is PRHDT and CDR2 is FYEKMQ (reference sequence). Trimming took 5 bases from V and 3 from J; bases not matched to a gene: 7. This CDR3 contains 14 residues. The CDR3 DNA is TGTGCCAGCAGCCCTGGACAGGCGAGCTACGAGCAGTACTTC. Its protein product is CASSPGQASYEQYF.

CDR3 loop: CASSGSPSSKRTEAFF. CDR3 sequence (DNA): TGTGCCAGCAGCGGGTCGCCAAGCTCAAAGCGGACTGAAGCTTTCTTT. The rearrangement uses TRBV11-2 and TRBJ1-1; D remains ambiguous. This CDR3 spans 16 amino acids. CDR1 SGHAT and CDR2 FQNNGV come from the germline V gene. Trimming pared 5 bases from V and 5 bases from J, leaving 21 bases between.

This clone was counted between two and nine times. Here the CDR3 reads CASGLWSKFF. DNA for the CDR3: TGTGCCAGCGGCTTATGGAGTAAGTTCTTC. The gene calls are TRBV6-4 and TRBJ2-1; D is unclear. Germline CDR1 reads MRHNA; CDR2 reads SNTAGT. The CDR3 extends over 10 amino acids. V lost 8 bases, J lost 14 bases, and 13 bases lay in between.

The chain is built from TRBV4-1 and TRBJ2-7; 7 nucleotides match TRBD1. The V gene's germline CDR1 is MGHRA and CDR2 YSYEKL. V dropped 3 bases and J dropped 5; count of bases not matched to a gene: 4. CDR3 length: 13 residues. The CDR3 DNA reads TGCGCCAGCAGCCAGCCAGGGGGAGACGAGCAGTACTTC. This codes for CASSQPGGDEQYF.